This is a list of T cell receptor beta chains from one sample in a study of shared clonotypes between healthy human individuals. Here immunoSEQ multiplex PCR was the method, and the copy in TCRdb shows in-frame clones only, minus some. The sample lists some 1,900,000 clones, approximately 94% occurring once. Material: naive CD8+ T cells sorted from blood. The receptors come from a man aged 18 to 29 in good health. Both conserved end residues are part of each CDR3. A D gene is named only where the DNA matches it firmly. Not all rows give a size; the values are once, few, many and, for expanded clones, a class.

clone size	D gene	V gene	J gene	CDR3 protein	CDR3 DNA
NA	NA	TRBV19	TRBJ1-1	CATKTEGTMNTEAFF	TGTGCCACCAAGACAGAAGGCACCATGAACACTGAAGCTTTCTTT
few	NA	TRBV5-6	TRBJ1-1	CASSLAGNTEAFF	TGTGCCAGCAGCTTGGCAGGGAACACTGAAGCTTTCTTT
NA	NA	TRBV5-4	TRBJ1-4	CASSLPGTSEKLFF	TGTGCCAGCAGCTTGCCGGGGACATCTGAAAAACTGTTTTTT
NA	NA	TRBV2	TRBJ1-1	CASSEDRTNEAFF	TGTGCCAGCAGTGAAGACAGGACCAATGAAGCTTTCTTT
NA	NA	TRBV27	TRBJ2-7	CASSFRAGTYEQYF	TGTGCCAGCAGTTTTCGGGCTGGGACCTACGAGCAGTACTTC
NA	NA	TRBV29-1	TRBJ1-4	CSVRWGGEKLFF	TGCAGCGTTAGGTGGGGGGGTGAAAAACTGTTTTTT
NA	NA	TRBV28	TRBJ1-5	CASSISGIQPQHF	TGTGCCAGCAGTATCTCAGGCATTCAGCCCCAGCATTTT
NA	NA	TRBV29-1	TRBJ2-1	CSVEGLKSSYNEQFF	TGCAGCGTCGAGGGCCTAAAAAGCTCCTACAATGAGCAGTTCTTC
NA	NA	TRBV13	TRBJ2-3	CASSLNPDTQYF	TGTGCCAGCAGCTTAAACCCAGATACGCAGTATTTT
NA	TRBD2	TRBV27	TRBJ2-7	CASSSLPGLAEDEQYF	TGTGCCAGCAGTTCTCTTCCGGGACTAGCGGAGGACGAGCAGTACTTC
NA	TRBD2	TRBV5-5	TRBJ2-1	CASDGLAGGRNEQFF	TGTGCCAGCGATGGACTAGCGGGAGGTCGCAATGAGCAGTTCTTC
NA	NA	TRBV6-5	TRBJ2-1	CASSPGHEQFF	TGTGCCAGCAGCCCAGGACATGAGCAGTTCTTC
NA	TRBD1	TRBV7-8	TRBJ2-7	CASSIRQGSEYEQYF	TGTGCCAGCAGCATTCGACAGGGGAGTGAATACGAGCAGTACTTC
NA	NA	TRBV19	TRBJ1-1	CASSTSLGTEAFF	TGTGCCAGTAGTACGTCCTTGGGGACTGAAGCTTTCTTT
once	NA	TRBV28	TRBJ1-3	CASSEDPLGTIYF	TGTGCCAGCAGTGAGGACCCTCTCGGCACCATATATTTT
NA	TRBD2	TRBV4-2	TRBJ2-7	CASSPLWAGETYEQYF	TGTGCCAGCAGCCCCCTGTGGGCGGGGGAGACCTACGAGCAGTACTTC
NA	TRBD1	TRBV19	TRBJ1-1	CASAGTVEAFF	TGTGCCAGTGCCGGGACAGTAGAAGCTTTCTTT
NA	NA	TRBV25-1	TRBJ1-1	CASRGGAGVEFVNTEAFF	TGTGCCAGCAGGGGGGGGGCAGGGGTCGAATTTGTGAACACTGAAGCTTTCTTT
NA	NA	TRBV5-4	TRBJ2-2	CASSLLEVDTGELFF	TGTGCCAGCAGCTTATTAGAAGTAGACACCGGGGAGCTGTTTTTT
NA	NA	TRBV4-2	TRBJ2-3	CASSQESVTDTQYF	TGTGCCAGCAGCCAAGAGTCGGTCACAGATACGCAGTATTTT
few	NA	TRBV18	TRBJ1-6	CASSPGRTGWDSPLHF	TGTGCCAGCTCACCAGGGAGAACAGGGTGGGATTCACCCCTCCACTTT
NA	NA	TRBV11-3	TRBJ2-1	CASSLGGAGATYNEQFF	TGTGCCAGCAGCTTAGGGGGGGCAGGGGCCACCTACAATGAGCAGTTCTTC
NA	TRBD1	TRBV13	TRBJ2-5	CASSLTGGRETQYF	TGTGCCAGCAGCTTGACAGGGGGCAGGGAGACCCAGTACTTC
NA	TRBD1	TRBV5-1	TRBJ2-7	CASSPGTGVGQYF	TGCGCCAGCAGCCCAGGGACAGGGGTCGGGCAGTACTTC
NA	NA	TRBV6-4	TRBJ2-7	CASDTLPLRAPSYEQYF	TGTGCCAGCGATACCCTACCCTTAAGGGCTCCCTCCTACGAGCAGTACTTC
NA	NA	TRBV2	TRBJ1-1	CASSERTALNTEAFF	TGTGCCAGCAGTGAACGGACAGCCCTGAACACTGAAGCTTTCTTT
NA	NA	TRBV30	TRBJ2-7	CAWAESSYEQYF	TGTGCCTGGGCAGAGAGCTCCTACGAGCAGTACTTC
NA	NA	TRBV6-6	TRBJ2-2	CASNHRAGELFF	TGTGCCAGCAATCACCGGGCCGGGGAGCTGTTTTTT
NA	NA	TRBV28	TRBJ1-2	CASSLRDLRYGYTF	TGTGCCAGCAGTTTAAGGGACCTGCGTTATGGCTACACCTTC
NA	TRBD1	TRBV4-1	TRBJ2-7	CASSQGTGQRSSYEQYF	TGCGCCAGCAGCCAAGGAACGGGACAGAGAAGCTCCTACGAGCAGTACTTC
NA	TRBD2	TRBV27	TRBJ2-1	CASSYGPGGRSEQFF	TGTGCCAGCAGTTACGGGCCGGGAGGGAGGAGTGAGCAGTTCTTC
NA	TRBD1	TRBV19	TRBJ1-2	CASRNRPGTANYGYTF	TGTGCCAGTCGAAACCGTCCCGGGACAGCTAACTATGGCTACACCTTC
once	TRBD2	TRBV6-5	TRBJ2-1	CASSMAGGAYNEQFF	TGTGCCAGCAGCATGGCGGGGGGGGCATACAATGAGCAGTTCTTC
NA	TRBD1	TRBV19	TRBJ1-2	CASSAPGQGLVYGYTF	TGTGCCAGTAGTGCTCCGGGACAGGGGCTTGTCTATGGCTACACCTTC
NA	NA	TRBV6-5	TRBJ1-1	CASSAAPGGTEAFF	TGTGCCAGCAGTGCCGCCCCGGGGGGCACTGAAGCTTTCTTT
NA	TRBD1	TRBV5-4	TRBJ1-6	CASSSGTEAYNSPLHF	TGTGCCAGCAGCTCCGGGACAGAAGCCTATAATTCACCCCTCCACTTT
NA	NA	TRBV9	TRBJ1-2	CASSVGGAVTSGYTF	TGTGCCAGCAGCGTGGGAGGGGCAGTAACGAGCGGCTACACCTTC
NA	NA	TRBV7-9	TRBJ2-1	CASSLGQPHEQFF	TGTGCCAGCAGCCTGGGACAACCCCATGAGCAGTTCTTC
NA	NA	TRBV4-1	TRBJ1-1	CASSQPDPPGAFF	TGCGCCAGCAGCCAGCCGGACCCGCCAGGAGCTTTCTTT
NA	TRBD1	TRBV6-1	TRBJ1-4	CASGRDRGFEKLFF	TGTGCCAGCGGCCGGGACAGGGGTTTTGAAAAACTGTTTTTT
NA	NA	TRBV27	TRBJ1-5	CASSLRDNSNQPQHF	TGTGCCAGCAGTTTGCGGGACAATAGCAATCAGCCCCAGCATTTT
NA	NA	TRBV19	TRBJ2-7	CASSTMARNEQYF	TGTGCCAGTAGTACGATGGCTAGGAACGAGCAGTACTTC
NA	NA	TRBV28	TRBJ2-7	CASSLLGEATYEQYF	TGTGCCAGCAGTTTACTAGGGGAGGCCACCTACGAGCAGTACTTC
NA	TRBD1	TRBV27	TRBJ2-7	CASSLGTGEYEQYF	TGTGCCAGCAGTTTGGGGACAGGGGAATACGAGCAGTACTTC
once	NA	TRBV2	TRBJ2-7	CASSDPDYEQYF	TGTGCCAGCAGTGATCCGGACTACGAGCAGTACTTC
NA	NA	TRBV21-1	TRBJ2-7	CASSKVPGPYF	TGTGCCAGCAGCAAAGTGCCAGGACCGTACTTC
NA	NA	TRBV28	TRBJ1-4	CASSLRAHPGEKLFF	TGTGCCAGCAGTTTAAGAGCCCACCCTGGTGAAAAACTGTTTTTT
NA	NA	TRBV28	TRBJ2-7	CASSAHSNYEQYF	TGTGCCAGCAGCGCACATAGTAACTACGAGCAGTACTTC
once	NA	TRBV11-2	TRBJ2-7	CASSLDGDEQYF	TGTGCCAGCAGCTTAGATGGCGACGAGCAGTACTTC